This T cell receptor (beta chain) is drawn from a study of shared clonotypes between healthy human individuals. Overall study results and limits: Naive subsets, compared against memory subsets, generally had larger estimated richness values.

Details on this clone: Its target is unknown.

With 4 bases clipped from V and 3 bases from J, the junction kept 7 bases outside the gene matches. CDR1 and CDR2 (germline): SGHDT, YYEEEE. The CDR3 contains 14 residues. Naive-designated CD8 cells lacked CD45RO, were positively enriched for CCR7, and omitted terminally differentiated effector memory CD45RA+ cells. Profiled with immunoSEQ multiplex PCR; TCRdb holds only in-frame clones, not every one. The sample holds fewer than 1 million clones, roughly 96% seen once. The chain is built from TRBV5-6 and TRBJ2-7; 7 bases agree with TRBD1. The source of this sequence is a man in his thirties or forties in good health. The specimen was naive CD8+ T cells sorted from blood. Here the CDR3 reads CASSTTGKNYEQYF. In nucleotides, the CDR3 is TGTGCCAGCAGCACGACAGGGAAGAACTACGAGCAGTACTTC.